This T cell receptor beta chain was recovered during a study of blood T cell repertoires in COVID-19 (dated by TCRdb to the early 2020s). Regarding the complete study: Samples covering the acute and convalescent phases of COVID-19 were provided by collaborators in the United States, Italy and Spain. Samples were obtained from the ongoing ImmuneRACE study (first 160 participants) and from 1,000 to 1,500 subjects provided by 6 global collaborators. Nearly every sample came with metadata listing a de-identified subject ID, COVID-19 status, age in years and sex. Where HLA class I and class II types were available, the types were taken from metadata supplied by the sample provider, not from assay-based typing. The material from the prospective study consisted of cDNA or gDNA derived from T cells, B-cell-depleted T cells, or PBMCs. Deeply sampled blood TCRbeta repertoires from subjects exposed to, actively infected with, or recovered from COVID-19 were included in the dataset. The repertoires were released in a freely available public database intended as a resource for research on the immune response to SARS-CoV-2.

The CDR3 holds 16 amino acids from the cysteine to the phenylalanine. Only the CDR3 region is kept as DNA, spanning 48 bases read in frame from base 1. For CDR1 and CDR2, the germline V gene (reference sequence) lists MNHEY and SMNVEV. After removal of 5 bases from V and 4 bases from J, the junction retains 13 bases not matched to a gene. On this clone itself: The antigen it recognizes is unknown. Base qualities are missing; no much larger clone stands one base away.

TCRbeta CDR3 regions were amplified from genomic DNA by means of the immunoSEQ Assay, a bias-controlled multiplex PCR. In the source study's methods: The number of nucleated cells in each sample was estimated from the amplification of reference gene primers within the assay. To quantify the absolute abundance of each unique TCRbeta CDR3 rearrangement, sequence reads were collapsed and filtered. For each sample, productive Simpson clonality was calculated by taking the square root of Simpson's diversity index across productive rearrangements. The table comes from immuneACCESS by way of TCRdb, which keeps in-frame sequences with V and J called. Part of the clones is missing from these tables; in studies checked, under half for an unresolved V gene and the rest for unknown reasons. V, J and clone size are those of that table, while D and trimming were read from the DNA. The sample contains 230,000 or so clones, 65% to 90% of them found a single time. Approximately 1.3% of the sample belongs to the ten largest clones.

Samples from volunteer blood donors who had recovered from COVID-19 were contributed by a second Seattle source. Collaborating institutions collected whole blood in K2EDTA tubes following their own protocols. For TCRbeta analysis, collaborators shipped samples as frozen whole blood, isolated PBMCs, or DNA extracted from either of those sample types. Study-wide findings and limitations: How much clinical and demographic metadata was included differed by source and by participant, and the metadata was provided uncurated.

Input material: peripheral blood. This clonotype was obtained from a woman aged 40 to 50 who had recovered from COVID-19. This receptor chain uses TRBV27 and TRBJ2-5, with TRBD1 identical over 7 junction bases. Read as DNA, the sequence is TGTGCCAGCAGTCCCAATACAGGGGTGGTAGGAGAGACCCAGTACTTC. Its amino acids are CASSPNTGVVGETQYF.